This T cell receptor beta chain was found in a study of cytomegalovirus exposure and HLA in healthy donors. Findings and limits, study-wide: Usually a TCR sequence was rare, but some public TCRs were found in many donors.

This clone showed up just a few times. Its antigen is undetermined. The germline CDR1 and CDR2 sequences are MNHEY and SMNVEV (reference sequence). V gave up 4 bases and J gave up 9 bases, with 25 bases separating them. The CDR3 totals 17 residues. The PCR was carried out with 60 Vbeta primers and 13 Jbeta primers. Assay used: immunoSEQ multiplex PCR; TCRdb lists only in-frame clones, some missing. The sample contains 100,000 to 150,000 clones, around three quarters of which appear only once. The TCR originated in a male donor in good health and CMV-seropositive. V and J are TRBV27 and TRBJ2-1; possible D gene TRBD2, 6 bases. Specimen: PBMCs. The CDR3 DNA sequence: TGTGCCAGCAGTTACTACCTGACTAGGAGGGGTACGGGTGAGCAGTTCTTC. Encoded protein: CASSYYLTRRGTGEQFF.